Sequencing of this T cell receptor beta chain was carried out in a study of T cell responses to AZD1222 COVID-19 vaccine. Study-level results: Among vaccine-associated CD4 TCRs, coverage spanned spike, with dominance at 160-218 and 743-854.

Remarks on this clone: As yet, its antigen is unknown.

TCRdb keeps only in-frame clones here, not all; method: immunoSEQ multiplex PCR. Here the sample spans around 150,000 clones, 90% being singletons. The V gene lost 2 bases and the J gene lost 6 bases, with 7 bases spanning the gap. This CDR3 has 13 amino acids. Germline loops: CDR1 MNHEY, CDR2 SVGAGI. The sequencing here drew on peripheral blood, taken on day 0 of AZD1222 vaccination. The clonotype comes from an adult in good health. The V call is TRBV6-5, the J call TRBJ2-2; TRBD1 is a possible D gene (5 bases). CDR3 residues: CASSYPGPGELFF. The CDR3 DNA sequence: TGTGCCAGCAGTTACCCAGGGCCCGGGGAGCTGTTTTTT.